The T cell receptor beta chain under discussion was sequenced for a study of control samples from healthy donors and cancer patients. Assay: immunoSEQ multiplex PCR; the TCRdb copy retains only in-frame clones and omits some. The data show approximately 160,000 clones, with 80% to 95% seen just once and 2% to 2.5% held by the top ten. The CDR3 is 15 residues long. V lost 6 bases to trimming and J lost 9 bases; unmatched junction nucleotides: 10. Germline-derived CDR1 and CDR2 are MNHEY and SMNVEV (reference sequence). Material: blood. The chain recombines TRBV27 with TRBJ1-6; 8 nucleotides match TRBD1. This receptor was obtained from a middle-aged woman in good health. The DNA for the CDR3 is TGTGCCAGCAGCTGGGACAGGCAAGTCGGTTCACCCCTCCACTTT. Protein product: CASSWDRQVGSPLHF.